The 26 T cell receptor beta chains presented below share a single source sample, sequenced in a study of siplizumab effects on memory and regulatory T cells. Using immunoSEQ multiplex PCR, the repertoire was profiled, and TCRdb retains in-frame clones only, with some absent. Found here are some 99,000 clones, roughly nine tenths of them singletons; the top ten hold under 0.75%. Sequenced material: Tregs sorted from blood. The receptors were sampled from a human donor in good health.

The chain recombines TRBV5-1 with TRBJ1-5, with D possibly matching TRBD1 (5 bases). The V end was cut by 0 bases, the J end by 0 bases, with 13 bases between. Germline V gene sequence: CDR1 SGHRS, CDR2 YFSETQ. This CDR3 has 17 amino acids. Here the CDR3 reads CASSLAPSGHSNQPQHF. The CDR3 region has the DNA TGCGCCAGCAGCTTGGCCCCGTCGGGGCATAGCAATCAGCCCCAGCATTTT. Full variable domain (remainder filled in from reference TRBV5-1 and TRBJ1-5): KAGVTQTPRYLIKTRGQQVTLSCSPISGHRSVSWYQQTPGQGLQFLFEYFSETQRNKGNFPGRFSGRQFSNSRSEMNVSTLELGDSALYLCASSLAPSGHSNQPQHFGDGTRLSIL.

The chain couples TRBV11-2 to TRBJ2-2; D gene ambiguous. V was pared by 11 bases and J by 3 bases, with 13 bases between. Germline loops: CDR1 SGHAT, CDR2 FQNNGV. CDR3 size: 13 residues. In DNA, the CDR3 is TGTGCCCTGGGCGGCAGTTACACCGGGGAGCTGTTTTTT. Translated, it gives CALGGSYTGELFF.

The CDR3 loop reads CASKYGTGVWGQPQHF. The CDR3 DNA is TGTGCCAGTAAATACGGGACAGGGGTTTGGGGTCAGCCCCAGCATTTT. The genes are TRBV19 and TRBJ1-5; 10 bases are a match to TRBD1. Germline V CDR1 and CDR2: LNHDA, SQIVND (reference sequence). This CDR3 comprises 16 residues. The V segment lost 7 bases and the J segment 6 bases; nucleotides outside the gene matches: 12.

CDR3 region: CAISESLGLAGGSFYEQYF. The DNA for the CDR3 is TGTGCCATCAGTGAGTCTCTAGGACTAGCGGGGGGTTCCTTCTACGAGCAGTACTTC. The V call is TRBV10-3, the J call TRBJ2-7, with 14 bases identical to TRBD2. The length of the CDR3 is 19 residues. V was clipped by 0 bases and J by 3 bases; unmatched bases: 10. CDR1 is ENHRY, CDR2 SYGVKD, per germline.

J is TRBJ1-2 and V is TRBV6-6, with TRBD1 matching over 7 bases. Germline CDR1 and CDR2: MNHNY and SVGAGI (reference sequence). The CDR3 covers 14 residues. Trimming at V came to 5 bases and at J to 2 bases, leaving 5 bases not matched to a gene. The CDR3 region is CASSPGGLNYGYTF. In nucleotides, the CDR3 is TGTGCCAGCAGTCCAGGGGGACTAAACTATGGCTACACCTTC.

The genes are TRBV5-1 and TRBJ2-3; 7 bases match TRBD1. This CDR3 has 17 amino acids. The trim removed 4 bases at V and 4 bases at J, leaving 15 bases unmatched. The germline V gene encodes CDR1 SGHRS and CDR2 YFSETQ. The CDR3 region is CASSLDLGGGLADTQYF. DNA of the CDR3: TGCGCCAGCAGCCTTGACCTAGGGGGCGGATTGGCAGATACGCAGTATTTT.

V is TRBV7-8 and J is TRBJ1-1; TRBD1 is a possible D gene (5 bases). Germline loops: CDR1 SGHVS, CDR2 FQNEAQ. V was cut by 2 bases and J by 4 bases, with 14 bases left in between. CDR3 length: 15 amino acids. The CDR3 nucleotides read TGTGCCAGCAGCTTATTATCCCGGGACGGCACTGAAGCTTTCTTT. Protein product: CASSLLSRDGTEAFF.

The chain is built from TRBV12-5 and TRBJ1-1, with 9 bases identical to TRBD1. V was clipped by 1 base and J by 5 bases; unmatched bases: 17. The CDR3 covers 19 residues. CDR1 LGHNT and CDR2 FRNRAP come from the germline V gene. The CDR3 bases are TGTGCTAGTGGTTTGGCCCCCACAACGTGGGGACAGGGTGGGACTGAAGCTTTCTTT. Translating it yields CASGLAPTTWGQGGTEAFF.

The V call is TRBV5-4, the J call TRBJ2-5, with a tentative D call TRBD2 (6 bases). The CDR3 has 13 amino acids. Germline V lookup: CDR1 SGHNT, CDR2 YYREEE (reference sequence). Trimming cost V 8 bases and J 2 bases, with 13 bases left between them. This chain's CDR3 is CARRDCQQETQYF. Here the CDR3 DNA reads TGTGCCAGAAGGGACTGTCAACAAGAGACCCAGTACTTC.

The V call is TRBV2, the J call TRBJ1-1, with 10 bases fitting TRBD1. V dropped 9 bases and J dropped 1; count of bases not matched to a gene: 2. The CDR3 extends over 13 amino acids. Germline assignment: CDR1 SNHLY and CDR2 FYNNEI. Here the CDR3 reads CARGDRGNTEAFF. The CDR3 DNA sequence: TGTGCCAGGGGGGACAGGGGGAACACTGAAGCTTTCTTT.

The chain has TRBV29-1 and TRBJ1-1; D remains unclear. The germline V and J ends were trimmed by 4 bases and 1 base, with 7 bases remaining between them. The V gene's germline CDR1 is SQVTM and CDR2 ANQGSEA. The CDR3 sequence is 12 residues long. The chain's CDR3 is CSVAGSNTEAFF. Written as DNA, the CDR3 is TGCAGCGTTGCGGGGTCGAACACTGAAGCTTTCTTT.

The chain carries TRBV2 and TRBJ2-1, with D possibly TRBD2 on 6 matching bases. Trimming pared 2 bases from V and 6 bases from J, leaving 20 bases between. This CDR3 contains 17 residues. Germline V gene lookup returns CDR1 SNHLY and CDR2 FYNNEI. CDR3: CASSELAIAPGVNEQFF. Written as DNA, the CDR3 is TGTGCCAGCAGTGAATTAGCGATCGCCCCGGGGGTCAATGAGCAGTTCTTC.

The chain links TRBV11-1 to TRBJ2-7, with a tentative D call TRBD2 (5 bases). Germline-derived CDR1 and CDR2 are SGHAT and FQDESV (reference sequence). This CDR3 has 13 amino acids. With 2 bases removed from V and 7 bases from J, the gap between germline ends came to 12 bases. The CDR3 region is CASSLMGSLEQYF. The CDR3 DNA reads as TGTGCCAGCAGCTTAATGGGGAGTTTGGAGCAGTACTTC.

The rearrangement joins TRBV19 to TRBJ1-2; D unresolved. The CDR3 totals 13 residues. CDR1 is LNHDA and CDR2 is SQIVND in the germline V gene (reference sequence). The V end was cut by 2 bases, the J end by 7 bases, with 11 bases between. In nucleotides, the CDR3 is TGTGCCAGTAGTATATTACCAGGAGGTGGCTACACCTTC. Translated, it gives CASSILPGGGYTF. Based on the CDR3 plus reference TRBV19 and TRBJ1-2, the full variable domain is DGGITQSPKYLFRKEGQNVTLSCEQNLNHDAMYWYRQDPGQGLRLIYYSQIVNDFQKGDIAEGYSVSREKKESFPLTVTSAQKNPTAFYLCASSILPGGGYTFGSGTRLTVV.

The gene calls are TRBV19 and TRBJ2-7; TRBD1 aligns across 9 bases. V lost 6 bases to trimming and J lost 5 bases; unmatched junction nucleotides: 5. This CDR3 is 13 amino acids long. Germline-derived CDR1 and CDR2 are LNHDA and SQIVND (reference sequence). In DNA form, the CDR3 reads TGTGCCAGTAGACCGGGACAGGGCGACGAGCAGTACTTC. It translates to CASRPGQGDEQYF.

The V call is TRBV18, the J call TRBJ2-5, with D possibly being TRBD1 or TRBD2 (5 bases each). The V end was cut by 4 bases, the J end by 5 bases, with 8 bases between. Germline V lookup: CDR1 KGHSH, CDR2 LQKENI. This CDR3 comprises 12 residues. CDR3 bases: TGTGCCAGCTCACGGGACCTGGAGACCCAGTACTTC. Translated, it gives CASSRDLETQYF.

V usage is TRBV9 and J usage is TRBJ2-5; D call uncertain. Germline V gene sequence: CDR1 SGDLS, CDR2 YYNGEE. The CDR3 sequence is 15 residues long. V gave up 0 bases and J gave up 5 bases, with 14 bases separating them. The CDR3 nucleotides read TGTGCCAGCAGCGTAGGTGTGTCCCCCACGGAGACCCAGTACTTC. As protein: CASSVGVSPTETQYF.

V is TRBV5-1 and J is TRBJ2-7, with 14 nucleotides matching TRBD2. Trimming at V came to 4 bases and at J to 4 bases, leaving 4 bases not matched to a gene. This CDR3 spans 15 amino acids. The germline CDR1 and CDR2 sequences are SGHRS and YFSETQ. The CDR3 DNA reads TGCGCCAGCAGCCAACGGACTAGCGGGGGGTACGAGCAGTACTTC. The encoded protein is CASSQRTSGGYEQYF.

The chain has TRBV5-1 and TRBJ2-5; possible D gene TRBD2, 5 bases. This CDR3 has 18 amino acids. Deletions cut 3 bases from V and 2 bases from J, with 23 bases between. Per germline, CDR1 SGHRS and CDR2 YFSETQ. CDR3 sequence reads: CASSSGLMALLGQETQYF. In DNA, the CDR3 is TGCGCCAGCAGCTCAGGACTGATGGCCTTACTCGGGCAAGAGACCCAGTACTTC.

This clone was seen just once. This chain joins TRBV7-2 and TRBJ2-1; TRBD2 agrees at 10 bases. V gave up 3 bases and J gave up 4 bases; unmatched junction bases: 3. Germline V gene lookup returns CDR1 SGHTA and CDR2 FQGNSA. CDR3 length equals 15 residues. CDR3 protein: CASSFRTSGYNEQFF. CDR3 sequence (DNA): TGTGCCAGCAGCTTCCGGACTAGCGGATACAATGAGCAGTTCTTC.

Here the CDR3 DNA reads TGCGCCAGCAGCGCCGGGGATACGGGCAATCAGCCCCAGCATTTT. It yields the protein CASSAGDTGNQPQHF. This sequence joins TRBV5-1 and TRBJ1-5; D is ambiguous. The CDR3 has 15 residues. Trimming pared 4 bases from V and 2 bases from J, leaving 13 bases between. Germline V gene data show CDR1 as SGHRS and CDR2 as YFSETQ.

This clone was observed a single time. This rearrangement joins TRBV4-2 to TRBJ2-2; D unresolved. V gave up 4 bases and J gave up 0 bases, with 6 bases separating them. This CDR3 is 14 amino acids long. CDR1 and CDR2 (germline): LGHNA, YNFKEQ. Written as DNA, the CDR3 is TGTGCCAGCAGCCGCACCGCGAACACCGGGGAGCTGTTTTTT. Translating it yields CASSRTANTGELFF.

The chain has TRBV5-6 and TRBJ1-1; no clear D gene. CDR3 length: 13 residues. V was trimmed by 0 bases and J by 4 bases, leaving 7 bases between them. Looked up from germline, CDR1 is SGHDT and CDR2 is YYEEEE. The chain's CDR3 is CASSLVGSTEAFF. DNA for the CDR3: TGTGCCAGCAGCTTGGTCGGGAGCACTGAAGCTTTCTTT.

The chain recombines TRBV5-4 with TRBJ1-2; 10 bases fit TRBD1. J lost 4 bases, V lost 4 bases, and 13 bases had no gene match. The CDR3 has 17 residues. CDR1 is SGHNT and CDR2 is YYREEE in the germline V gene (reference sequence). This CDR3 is CASSPIKTGGSSYGYTF. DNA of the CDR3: TGTGCCAGCAGCCCTATCAAGACAGGGGGCTCCTCCTATGGCTACACCTTC.

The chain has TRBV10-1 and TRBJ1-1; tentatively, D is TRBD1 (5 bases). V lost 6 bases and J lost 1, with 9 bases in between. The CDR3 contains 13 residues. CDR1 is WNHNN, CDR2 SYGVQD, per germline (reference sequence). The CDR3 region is CASRDSWNTEAFF. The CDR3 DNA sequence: TGCGCCAGCAGAGACAGTTGGAACACTGAAGCTTTCTTT.

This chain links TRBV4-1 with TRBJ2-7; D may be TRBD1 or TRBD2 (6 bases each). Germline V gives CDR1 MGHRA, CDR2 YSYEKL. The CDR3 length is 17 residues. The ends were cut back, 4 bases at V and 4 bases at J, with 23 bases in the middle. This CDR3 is CASSLEGGDRSLYEQYF. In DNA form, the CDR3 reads TGCGCCAGCAGCCTCGAGGGGGGAGACAGGAGCCTTTACGAGCAGTACTTC.